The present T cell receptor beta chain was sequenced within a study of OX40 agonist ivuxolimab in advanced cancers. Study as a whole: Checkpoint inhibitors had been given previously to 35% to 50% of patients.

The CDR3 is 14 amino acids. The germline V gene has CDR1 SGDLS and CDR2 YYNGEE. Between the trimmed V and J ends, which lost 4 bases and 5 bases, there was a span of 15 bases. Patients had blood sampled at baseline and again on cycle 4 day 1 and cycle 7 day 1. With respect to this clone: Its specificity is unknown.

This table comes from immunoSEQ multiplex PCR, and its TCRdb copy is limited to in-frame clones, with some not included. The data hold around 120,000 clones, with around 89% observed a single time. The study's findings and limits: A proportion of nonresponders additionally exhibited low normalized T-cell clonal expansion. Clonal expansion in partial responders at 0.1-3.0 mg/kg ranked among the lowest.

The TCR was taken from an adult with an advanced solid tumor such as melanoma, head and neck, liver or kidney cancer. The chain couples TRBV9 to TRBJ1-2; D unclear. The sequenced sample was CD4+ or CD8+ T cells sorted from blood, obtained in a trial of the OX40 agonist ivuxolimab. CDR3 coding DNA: TGTGCCAGCAGCACCCTATCGGGATCTTATGGCTACACCTTC. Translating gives CASSTLSGSYGYTF.